The 9 T cell receptor beta chains reported below all come from one sample, sequenced in a study of T-cell memory formation after mild COVID-19. TCRdb itself ran the 5' RACE reads through MiXCR, one entry per CDR3 protein. The table lists roughly 200,000 distinct CDR3 sequences, roughly a fifth of them singletons. Sequencing used PBMCs or a T cell subset sorted from them (not recorded which). The receptors derive from an adult woman who had mild COVID-19 (a few samples of this study predate the infection). Cell type and time point are not known.

This clonotype was observed a few times. J is TRBJ1-5 and V is TRBV12-3 or TRBV12-4; D gene ambiguous. The CDR3 totals 17 residues. Trimming took 8 bases from V and 2 from J, leaving 22 bases between them. In nucleotides, the CDR3 is TGTGCCAGCCTCGGTCCTCCCGAATATATGGGCAATCAGCCCCAGCATTTT. Its translation: CASLGPPEYMGNQPQHF.

In this sample, this clonotype turned up a few times. V gene TRBV9 combines with J gene TRBJ1-1; 7 bases are a match to TRBD1. CDR1 and CDR2 (germline): SGDLS, YYNGEE. J was trimmed by 4 bases and V by 3 bases; bases with no gene match: 9. CDR3 length equals 15 residues. CDR3 region: CASSGPVGQFTEAFF. The CDR3 nucleotides are TGTGCCAGCAGCGGGCCCGTGGGACAGTTCACTGAAGCTTTCTTT. The full variable domain, its missing parts supplied by reference TRBV9 and TRBJ1-1, is DSGVTQTPKHLITATGQRVTLRCSPRSGDLSVYWYQQSLDQGLQFLIQYYNGEERAKGNILERFSAQQFPDLHSELNLSSLELGDSALYFCASSGPVGQFTEAFFGQGTRLTVV.

At least ten counts were recorded for this clonotype. The rearrangement links TRBV7-2 to TRBJ2-3; tentatively, D is TRBD2 (5 bases). Trimming cost V 1 base and J 3 bases, with 26 bases left between them. Germline V gene sequence: CDR1 SGHTA, CDR2 FQGNSA. The CDR3 consists of 20 residues. CDR3 residues: CASSLEAPIKGRVSTDTQYF. In DNA form, the CDR3 reads TGTGCCAGCAGCTTAGAAGCCCCCATTAAAGGGAGAGTTTCGACAGATACGCAGTATTTT.

This sequence joins TRBV4-2 and TRBJ2-1, with 7 bases fitting TRBD2. Per the germline V gene, CDR1 is LGHNA and CDR2 is YNFKEQ. V shed 0 bases, J shed 9 bases, and the junction held 20 bases outside the gene matches. This CDR3 is 19 amino acids long. This chain's CDR3 is CASSQDPPSTGTSGAEQFF. In DNA form, the CDR3 reads TGTGCCAGCAGCCAAGACCCGCCGAGTACCGGGACCAGCGGGGCTGAGCAGTTCTTC.

The rearrangement links TRBV6-5 to TRBJ2-1, with 8 bases aligning to TRBD2. There are 14 residues in the CDR3. With V trimmed by 6 bases and J by 6 bases, 7 bases remained unmatched. The germline V gene has CDR1 MNHEY and CDR2 SVGAGI. Here the CDR3 DNA reads TGTGCCAGCAGCGCCCTCCGGGGGGGCAATGAGCAGTTCTTC. It codes for CASSALRGGNEQFF.

This chain connects TRBV29-1 to TRBJ1-1; D is ambiguous. V gave up 5 bases and J gave up 5 bases, with 6 bases separating them. This CDR3 is built from 10 residues. Germline CDR1 reads SQVTM; CDR2 reads ANQGSEA. The CDR3 here is CSVLGTEAFF. The CDR3 nucleotides read TGCAGCGTTCTTGGTACTGAAGCTTTCTTT.

The table lists this clonotype with a few counts. The chain is built from TRBV7-2 and TRBJ2-3; D gene ambiguous. Trimming stripped 7 bases from V and 4 bases from J, with 15 bases between. Germline V gene lookup returns CDR1 SGHTA and CDR2 FQGNSA. The CDR3 loop spans 14 amino acids. DNA of the CDR3: TGTGCCAGCACCCACTTTTTGGGCCCAGATACGCAGTATTTT. Translated: CASTHFLGPDTQYF.

This chain joins TRBV7-6 and TRBJ1-5; perhaps TRBD1 as D (5 bases). CDR3 length: 13 amino acids. Germline lookup yields CDR1 SGHVS and CDR2 FNYEAQ. Trimming left V 2 bases short and J 7 bases short, with 9 bases between. The CDR3 here is CASSLSPGQPQHF. CDR3 sequence (DNA): TGTGCCAGCAGCTTAAGTCCAGGGCAGCCCCAGCATTTT.

The chain has TRBV5-1 and TRBJ2-7; 10 positions match TRBD1. The CDR3 loop spans 15 amino acids. Losses at the gene ends were 4 bases for V and 2 bases for J; bases not matched to a gene: 6. Germline CDR1 reads SGHRS; CDR2 reads YFSETQ. CDR3 sequence (DNA): TGCGCCAGCAGCGAAGGGACAGGGGCCACCTACGAGCAGTACTTC. This sequence encodes CASSEGTGATYEQYF.